This TCR beta chain appears in the sequencing data of a study of T cell changes during pregnancy in multiple sclerosis. Deletions cut 3 bases from V and 4 bases from J, with 10 bases between. CDR1 and CDR2 (germline): MNHEY, SMNVEV (reference sequence). The CDR3 sequence is 14 residues long. Profiled with immunoSEQ multiplex PCR; TCRdb holds only in-frame clones, not every one. The data show tens of thousands of clones, roughly 90% seen once. Sequencing used CD8+ T cells from peripheral blood mononuclear cells, obtained before pregnancy. V usage is TRBV27 and J usage is TRBJ2-1; possibly TRBD2 for D (5 bases). This sequence was found in a female donor with multiple sclerosis, enrolled in a pregnancy study. CDR3 in DNA: TGTGCCAGCAGTTTGGGAGATGCTTACAATGAGCAGTTCTTC. Translation: CASSLGDAYNEQFF.